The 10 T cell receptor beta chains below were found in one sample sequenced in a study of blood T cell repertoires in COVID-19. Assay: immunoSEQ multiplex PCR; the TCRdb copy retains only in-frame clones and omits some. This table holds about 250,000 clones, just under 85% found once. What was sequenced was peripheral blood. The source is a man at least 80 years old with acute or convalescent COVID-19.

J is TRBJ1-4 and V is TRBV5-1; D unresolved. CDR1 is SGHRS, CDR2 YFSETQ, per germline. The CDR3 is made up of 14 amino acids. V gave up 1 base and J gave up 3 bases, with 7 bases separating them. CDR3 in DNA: TGCGCCAGCAGCTTGCCACAGCCTAATGAAAAACTGTTTTTT. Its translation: CASSLPQPNEKLFF.

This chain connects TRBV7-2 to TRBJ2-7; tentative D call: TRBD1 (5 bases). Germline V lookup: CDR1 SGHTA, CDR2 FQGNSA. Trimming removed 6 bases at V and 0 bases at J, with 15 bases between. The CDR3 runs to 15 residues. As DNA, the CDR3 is TGTGCCAGCAGTTTCCAAGGGGTCCCCTCCTACGAGCAGTACTTC. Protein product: CASSFQGVPSYEQYF.

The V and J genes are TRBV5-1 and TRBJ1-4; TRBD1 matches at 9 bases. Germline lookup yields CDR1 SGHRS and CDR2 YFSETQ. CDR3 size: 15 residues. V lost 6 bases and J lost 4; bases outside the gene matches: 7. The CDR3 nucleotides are TGCGCCAGCACCCAAGGGACAGGGTTTAATGAAAAACTGTTTTTT. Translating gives CASTQGTGFNEKLFF. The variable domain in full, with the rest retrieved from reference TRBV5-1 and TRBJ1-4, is KAGVTQTPRYLIKTRGQQVTLSCSPISGHRSVSWYQQTPGQGLQFLFEYFSETQRNKGNFPGRFSGRQFSNSRSEMNVSTLELGDSALYLCASTQGTGFNEKLFFGSGTQLSVL.

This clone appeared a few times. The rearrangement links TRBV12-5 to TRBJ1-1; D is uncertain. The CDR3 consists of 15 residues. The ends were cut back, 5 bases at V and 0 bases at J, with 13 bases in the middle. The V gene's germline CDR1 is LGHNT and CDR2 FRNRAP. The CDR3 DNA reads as TGTGCTAGTGGTCCTTCGGGAGTCATGAACACTGAAGCTTTCTTT. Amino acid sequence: CASGPSGVMNTEAFF.

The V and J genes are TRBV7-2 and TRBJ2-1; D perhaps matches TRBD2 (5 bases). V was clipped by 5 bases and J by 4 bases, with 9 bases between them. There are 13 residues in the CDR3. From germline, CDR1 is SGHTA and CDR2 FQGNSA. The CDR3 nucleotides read TGTGCCAGCAGCGGGAGCGCTTACAATGAGCAGTTCTTC. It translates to CASSGSAYNEQFF. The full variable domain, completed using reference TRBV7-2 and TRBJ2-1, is GAGVSQSPSNKVTEKGKDVELRCDPISGHTALYWYRQSLGQGLEFLIYFQGNSAPDKSGLPSDRFSAERTGGSVSTLTIQRTQQEDSAVYLCASSGSAYNEQFFGPGTRLTVL.

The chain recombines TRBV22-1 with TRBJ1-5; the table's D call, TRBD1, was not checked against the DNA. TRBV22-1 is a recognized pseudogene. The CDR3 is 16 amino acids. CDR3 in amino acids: CPGSARDPQGNQPQHF. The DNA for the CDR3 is TGTCCTGGGAGCGCACGGGACCCACAGGGAAATCAGCCCCAGCATTTT.

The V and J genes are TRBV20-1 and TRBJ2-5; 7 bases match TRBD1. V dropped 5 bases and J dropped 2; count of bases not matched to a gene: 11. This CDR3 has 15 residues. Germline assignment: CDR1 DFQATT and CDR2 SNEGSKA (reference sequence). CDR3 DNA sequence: TGCAGTGCTGGTGGTCACAGGGGCGGACAAGAGACCCAGTACTTC. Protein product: CSAGGHRGGQETQYF.

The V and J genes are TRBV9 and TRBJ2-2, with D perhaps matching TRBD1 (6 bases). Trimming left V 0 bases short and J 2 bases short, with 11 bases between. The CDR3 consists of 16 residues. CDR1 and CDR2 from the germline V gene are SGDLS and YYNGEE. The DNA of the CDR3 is TGTGCCAGCAGCGTAGTAGGGACAACTAACACCGGGGAGCTGTTTTTT. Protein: CASSVVGTTNTGELFF.

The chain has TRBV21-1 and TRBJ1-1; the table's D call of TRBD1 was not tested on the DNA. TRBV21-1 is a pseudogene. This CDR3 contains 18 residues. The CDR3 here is CASSKVQLFEGAGTEAFF. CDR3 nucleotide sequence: TGTGCCAGCAGCAAAGTTCAGCTTTTCGAGGGGGCAGGAACTGAAGCTTTCTTT.

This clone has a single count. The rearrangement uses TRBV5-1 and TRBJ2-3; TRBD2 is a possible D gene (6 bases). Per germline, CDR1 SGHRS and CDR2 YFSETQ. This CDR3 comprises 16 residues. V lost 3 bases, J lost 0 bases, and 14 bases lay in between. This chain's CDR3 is CASSYPGLPSTDTQYF. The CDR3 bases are TGCGCCAGCAGCTACCCGGGACTTCCGAGCACAGATACGCAGTATTTT.